These 16 T cell receptor beta chains came from one sample sequenced in a study of cytomegalovirus exposure and HLA in healthy donors. Sequencing used immunoSEQ multiplex PCR; TCRdb keeps in-frame clones, though not all of them. Found here are under 250,000 clones, approximately 87% of them singletons; the top ten hold around 5.4%. The specimen was PBMCs. Receptors were obtained from a woman younger than 35 in good health and CMV-seronegative.

This chain joins TRBV30 and TRBJ2-3, with D possibly called TRBD1 or TRBD2 (6 bases each). The length of the CDR3 is 13 residues. The germline V gene has CDR1 GTSNPN and CDR2 SVGIG (reference sequence). The V end was cut by 4 bases, the J end by 6 bases, with 14 bases between. CDR3 residues: CAWNLGGEDTQYF. The CDR3 DNA is TGTGCCTGGAACCTCGGGGGCGAGGATACGCAGTATTTT.

This clone was found a few times. The rearrangement links TRBV6-1 to TRBJ2-1; TRBD2 aligns across 10 bases. Losses at the gene ends were 2 bases for V and 7 bases for J; bases not matched to a gene: 5. Germline V gene lookup returns CDR1 MNHNS and CDR2 SASEGT. The CDR3 is made up of 15 amino acids. The CDR3 loop reads CASSEKSSGSNEQFF. CDR3 nucleotides: TGTGCCAGCAGTGAAAAGTCTAGCGGGAGTAATGAGCAGTTCTTC.

J is TRBJ1-5 and V is TRBV2; D not certain. The V gene lost 0 bases and the J gene lost 2 bases, with 14 bases spanning the gap. Germline CDR1 is SNHLY and CDR2 is FYNNEI. The CDR3 length is 17 residues. The CDR3, as DNA: TGTGCCAGCAGTGAAGCTCGGGGTAAGGGTGGCAATCAGCCCCAGCATTTT. Protein sequence: CASSEARGKGGNQPQHF.

V and J are TRBV18 and TRBJ2-7, with D possibly being TRBD1 (5 bases). The V end lost 3 bases, the J end lost 2 bases, and 11 bases lay between the germline ends. This CDR3 region has 14 residues. From germline, CDR1 is KGHSH and CDR2 LQKENI. CDR3 sequence (DNA): TGTGCCAGCTCACCCTTGACAGCGACCTACGAGCAGTACTTC. Its translation: CASSPLTATYEQYF.

V and J are TRBV2 and TRBJ1-2, with a tentative D call TRBD1 (6 bases). CDR1 is SNHLY and CDR2 is FYNNEI in the germline V gene. Trimming took off 5 bases at V and 5 bases at J, with 15 bases between the two ends. The CDR3 extends over 14 amino acids. DNA for the CDR3: TGTGCCAGCAGTACAGGGAGGGCGGAGTATGGCTACACCTTC. It yields the protein CASSTGRAEYGYTF.

The chain recombines TRBV6-6 with TRBJ2-1; possible D gene TRBD2, 5 bases. This CDR3 has 13 amino acids. The ends were cut back, 2 bases at V and 9 bases at J, with 11 bases in the middle. CDR1 is MNHNY, CDR2 SVGAGI, per germline (reference sequence). CDR3 DNA sequence: TGTGCCAGCAGTTACCCTAGCTGGGGTGAGCAGTTCTTC. This encodes CASSYPSWGEQFF.

This sequence joins TRBV6-1 and TRBJ1-2; D possibly corresponds to TRBD1 (6 bases). The CDR3 is made up of 14 amino acids. V gave up 4 bases and J gave up 7 bases, with 16 bases separating them. Germline CDR1 MNHNS, CDR2 SASEGT. CDR3 in DNA: TGTGCCAGCAGTGTCCTCGGGGGGCGAGGTGGCTACACCTTC. Encoded protein: CASSVLGGRGGYTF.

This sequence joins TRBV4-1 and TRBJ1-1; D not resolved. V dropped 2 bases and J dropped 5 bases, with 9 bases sitting between them. The length of the CDR3 is 13 residues. The germline CDR1 and CDR2 sequences are MGHRA and YSYEKL. As DNA, the CDR3 is TGCGCCAGCAGCCAACAGTCTGGGACTGAAGCTTTCTTT. Its protein product is CASSQQSGTEAFF.

The V gene is TRBV13, the J gene TRBJ1-5, with D possibly TRBD1 on 5 matching bases. V shed 5 bases and J shed 1 base, with 9 bases lying between them. The CDR3 extends over 14 amino acids. The germline CDR1 and CDR2 sequences are PRHDT and FYEKMQ (reference sequence). Written as DNA, the CDR3 is TGTGCCAGCAGCATATGGGACAGCAATCAGCCCCAGCATTTT. Translating it yields CASSIWDSNQPQHF.

V gene TRBV18 combines with J gene TRBJ1-3; 7 bases match TRBD1. The V and J ends lost 2 bases and 0 bases, in that order; junction bases with no gene match: 10. The CDR3 is made up of 18 amino acids. Germline V gives CDR1 KGHSH, CDR2 LQKENI. CDR3 DNA sequence: TGTGCCAGCTCACCAACCGGGGGACAGACGAGCTCTGGAAACACCATATATTTT. This translates into CASSPTGGQTSSGNTIYF.

This clone was observed once. This sequence joins TRBV5-6 and TRBJ2-1; D is possibly TRBD1 or TRBD2 (7 bases each). This CDR3 has 16 residues. CDR1 is SGHDT, CDR2 YYEEEE, per germline. The V end was cut by 0 bases, the J end by 5 bases, with 15 bases between. The CDR3 nucleotides are TGTGCCAGCAGCTTGGTTCCAGGGGGGGGAAACAATGAGCAGTTCTTC. As protein: CASSLVPGGGNNEQFF. Variable domain in full (rest from reference TRBV5-6 and TRBJ2-1): DAGVTQSPTHLIKTRGQQVTLRCSPKSGHDTVSWYQQALGQGPQFIFQYYEEEERQRGNFPDRFSGHQFPNYSSELNVNALLLGDSALYLCASSLVPGGGNNEQFFGPGTRLTVL.

CDR3 sequence: CSVAGLPNYGYTF. The CDR3 bases are TGCAGCGTTGCAGGGCTGCCTAACTATGGCTACACCTTC. This chain uses TRBV29-1 with TRBJ1-2, with a weak D call TRBD1 (5 bases). The V gene's germline CDR1 is SQVTM and CDR2 ANQGSEA. The CDR3 extends over 13 amino acids. V was clipped by 4 bases and J by 0 bases, with 9 bases between them.

The chain employs TRBV27 and TRBJ2-1, with D maybe TRBD2 (6 bases). V lost 0 bases and J 0 bases, leaving 12 bases between the germline ends. This CDR3 is 17 amino acids long. From germline, CDR1 is MNHEY and CDR2 SMNVEV (reference sequence). In DNA, the CDR3 is TGTGCCAGCAGTTTATCGGGGGGAAGGCCCTCCTACAATGAGCAGTTCTTC. Translated, it gives CASSLSGGRPSYNEQFF.

The CDR3 bases are TGTGCCAGCAGTTTCGGACAGGGGGCCCAAGAGACCCAGTACTTC. This encodes CASSFGQGAQETQYF. The chain recombines TRBV6-5 with TRBJ2-5; 11 positions agree with TRBD1. Germline assignment: CDR1 MNHEY and CDR2 SVGAGI. The CDR3 is 15 amino acids. J lost 1 base, V lost 4 bases, and 2 bases had no gene match.

This sequence joins TRBV7-2 and TRBJ2-3; 8 bases agree with TRBD1. Per the germline V gene, CDR1 is SGHTA and CDR2 is FQGNSA. CDR3 length: 15 residues. The ends lost 2 bases at V and 6 bases at J; junction bases unmatched: 7. Here the CDR3 reads CASSLRTGRLDTQYF. The CDR3 nucleotides are TGTGCCAGCAGCTTAAGGACAGGGAGGCTTGATACGCAGTATTTT.

The rearrangement links TRBV29-1 to TRBJ1-1; D is unclear. The CDR3 runs to 13 residues. Germline CDR1 SQVTM, CDR2 ANQGSEA. The CDR3 loop reads CLAIGLGNTEAFF. As DNA, the CDR3 is TGCCTCGCGATCGGATTGGGGAACACTGAAGCTTTCTTT.